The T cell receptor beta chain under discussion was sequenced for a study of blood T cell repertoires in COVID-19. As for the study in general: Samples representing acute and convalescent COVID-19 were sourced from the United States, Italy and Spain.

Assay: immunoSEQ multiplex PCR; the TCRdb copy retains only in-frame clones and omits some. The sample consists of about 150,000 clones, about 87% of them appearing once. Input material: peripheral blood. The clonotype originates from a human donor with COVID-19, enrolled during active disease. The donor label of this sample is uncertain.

CDR3 coding DNA: TGCAGCGCAACGAGTGTTATCTATGGCTACACCTTC. This encodes CSATSVIYGYTF. This chain uses TRBV29-1 with TRBJ1-2; D is unclear. The CDR3 consists of 12 residues. Trimming pared 7 bases from V and 4 bases from J, leaving 13 bases between. The germline gives CDR1 SQVTM, CDR2 ANQGSEA.